Following are 4 T cell receptor beta chains from one sample sequenced in a study of blood T cell repertoires in COVID-19. Assay: immunoSEQ multiplex PCR; the TCRdb copy retains only in-frame clones and omits some. The sample carries under 200,000 clones, about 86% recorded once. Sequenced: PBMCs or T cells enriched from blood (not recorded which). The receptors originated from a man aged 45 to 65 who had recovered from COVID-19.

The sample holds a few counts of this clone. The chain uses TRBV5-1 and TRBJ1-6; maybe TRBD1 (5 bases). Germline assignment: CDR1 SGHRS and CDR2 YFSETQ. Trimming stripped 0 bases from V and 8 bases from J, with 12 bases between. This CDR3 has 15 amino acids. The CDR3 protein is CASSLADGGDSPLHF. CDR3 nucleotides: TGCGCCAGCAGCTTGGCCGACGGGGGAGATTCACCCCTCCACTTT.

A single count supports this clone. This chain links TRBV7-9 with TRBJ2-5, with 14 bases fitting TRBD2. This CDR3 region has 16 residues. The germline V gene encodes CDR1 SEHNR and CDR2 FQNEAQ (reference sequence). Trimming took 4 bases from V and 1 from J; bases not matched to a gene: 2. The CDR3 DNA follows: TGTGCCAGCAGCTCGACTAGCGGGGGGGGCCAAGAGACCCAGTACTTC. Its translation is CASSSTSGGGQETQYF.

The J gene is TRBJ1-1, the V gene TRBV6-5; D unresolved. Deletions cut 8 bases from V and 4 bases from J, with 8 bases between. This CDR3 is 11 amino acids long. Germline CDR1 and CDR2: MNHEY and SVGAGI. CDR3 DNA sequence: TGTGCCAGCCGGACTTTCACTGAAGCTTTCTTT. Residues: CASRTFTEAFF.

The chain combines TRBV5-1 with TRBJ2-7; 9 bases align to TRBD1. The J segment lost 12 bases and the V segment lost 4 bases, leaving 8 bases of the junction unmatched. This CDR3 is 12 amino acids long. Per the germline V gene, CDR1 is SGHRS and CDR2 is YFSETQ. CDR3 sequence: CASSLYRDRAYF. For the CDR3, the DNA is TGCGCCAGCAGCCTATACCGGGACAGGGCGTACTTC.